This T cell receptor (beta chain) was profiled in a study of cytotoxic CD8 clonotypes in ibrutinib-treated CLL. Study-wide background: Partial responses numbered about 24 and complete responses 2; after a median about 72 months, about 15 stayed remitted and approximately twelve progressed. The average sample held around 280,000 productive templates and 75,000 to 100,000 productive rearrangements. The study's findings and limits: Public clonotypes were rare and shrank or held steady on treatment. Clonality increased at ibrutinib response, then returned toward baseline at progression.

Germline V CDR1 and CDR2: MDHEN, SYDVKM. CDR3 length: 18 residues. J gave up 4 bases and V 4 bases, and 15 bases lay outside the gene matches. The method was immunoSEQ multiplex PCR; TCRdb's version includes in-frame clones alone and lacks a portion of them. Here the sample spans hundreds of thousands of clones, 80% being singletons. A remark on this clone: Its target is not known.

This TCR was recovered from a human donor with chronic lymphocytic leukemia. Sequenced here: PBMCs, sampled before ibrutinib treatment. The chain is built from TRBV28 and TRBJ2-7, with TRBD1 matching 11 bases. The CDR3 DNA follows: TGTGCCAGCAGTTCACCCTACCCCGAGGACAGGGGGCGGTACGAGCAGTACTTC. Translation gives CASSSPYPEDRGRYEQYF.